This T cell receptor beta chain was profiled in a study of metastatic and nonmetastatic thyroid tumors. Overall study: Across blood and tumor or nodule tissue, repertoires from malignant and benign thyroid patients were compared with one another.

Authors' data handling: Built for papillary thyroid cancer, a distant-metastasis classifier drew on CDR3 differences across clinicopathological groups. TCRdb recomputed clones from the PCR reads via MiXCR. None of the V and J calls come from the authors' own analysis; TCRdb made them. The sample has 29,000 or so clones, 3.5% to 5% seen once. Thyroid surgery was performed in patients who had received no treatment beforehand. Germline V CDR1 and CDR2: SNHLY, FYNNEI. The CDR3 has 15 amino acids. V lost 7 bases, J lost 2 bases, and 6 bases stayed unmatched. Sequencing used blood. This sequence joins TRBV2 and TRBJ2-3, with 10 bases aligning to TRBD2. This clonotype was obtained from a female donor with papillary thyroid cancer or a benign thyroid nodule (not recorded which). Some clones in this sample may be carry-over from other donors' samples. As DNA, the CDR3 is TGTGCCAGCACCGCGGGACTAGCGTACACAGATACGCAGTATTTT. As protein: CASTAGLAYTDTQYF.